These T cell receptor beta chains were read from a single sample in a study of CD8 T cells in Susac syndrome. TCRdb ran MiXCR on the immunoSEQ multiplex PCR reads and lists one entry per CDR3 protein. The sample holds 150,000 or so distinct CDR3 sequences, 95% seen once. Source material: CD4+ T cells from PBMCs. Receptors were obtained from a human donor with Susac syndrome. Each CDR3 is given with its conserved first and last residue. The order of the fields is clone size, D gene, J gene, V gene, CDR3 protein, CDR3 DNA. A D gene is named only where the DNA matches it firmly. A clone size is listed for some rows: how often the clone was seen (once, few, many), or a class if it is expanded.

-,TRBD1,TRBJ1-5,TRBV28,CASSSLTGGDQPQHF,TGTGCCAGCAGTTCCCTAACAGGGGGCGATCAGCCCCAGCATTTT
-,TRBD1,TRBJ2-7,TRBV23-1,CARQGYYEQYF,TGCGCCCGACAGGGCTACTACGAGCAGTACTTC
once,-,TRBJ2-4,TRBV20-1,CSARYTGGDIAKNIQYF,TGCAGTGCTAGATACACAGGAGGGGACATAGCCAAAAACATTCAGTACTTC
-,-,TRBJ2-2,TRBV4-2,CASSQDLGGGPNTGELFF,TGTGCCAGCAGCCAAGATCTCGGGGGAGGACCTAACACCGGGGAGCTGTTTTTT
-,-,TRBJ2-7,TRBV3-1,CASSQAPVYGTATYEQYF,TGTGCCAGCAGCCAGGCCCCCGTCTACGGGACGGCCACCTACGAGCAGTACTTC
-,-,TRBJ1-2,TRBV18,CASSSGDYGYTF,TGTGCCAGCTCATCTGGGGATTATGGCTACACCTTC
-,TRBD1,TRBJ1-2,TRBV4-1,CASSHGQGEGYGYTF,TGCGCCAGCAGCCACGGACAGGGCGAGGGCTATGGCTACACCTTC
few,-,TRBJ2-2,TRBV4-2,CASSFRGSTGELFF,TGTGCCAGCAGCTTCCGGGGGAGCACCGGGGAGCTGTTTTTT
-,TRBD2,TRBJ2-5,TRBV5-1,CASSPGTAGGETQYF,TGCGCCAGCAGCCCCGGGACAGCGGGAGGGGAGACCCAGTACTTC
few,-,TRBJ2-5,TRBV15,CATSRGGRETQYF,TGTGCCACCAGCAGAGGGGGCAGGGAGACCCAGTACTTC
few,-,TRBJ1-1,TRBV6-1,CASTRGSMNTEAFF,TGTGCCAGCACTCGGGGCAGCATGAACACTGAAGCTTTCTTT
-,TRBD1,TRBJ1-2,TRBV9,CASSPAGADRVYGYTF,TGTGCCAGCAGCCCCGCAGGGGCGGACAGGGTGTATGGCTACACCTTC
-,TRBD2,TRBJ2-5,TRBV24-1,CATSDGGGRDFQYF,TGTGCCACCAGTGATGGCGGGGGGAGGGATTTCCAGTACTTC
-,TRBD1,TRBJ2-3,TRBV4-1,CASSVQGDGDTQYF,TGCGCCAGCAGCGTCCAGGGGGACGGAGATACGCAGTATTTT
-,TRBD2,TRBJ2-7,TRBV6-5,CASSYFRTRGYEQYF,TGTGCCAGCAGTTACTTCAGGACTAGAGGCTACGAGCAGTACTTC
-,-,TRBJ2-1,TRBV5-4,CASSVAGPTYNEQFF,TGTGCCAGCAGCGTCGCGGGGCCCACCTACAATGAGCAGTTCTTC
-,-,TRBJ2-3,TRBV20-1,CSAREVEDTQYF,TGCAGTGCTAGAGAGGTGGAGGATACGCAGTATTTT
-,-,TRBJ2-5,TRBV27,CASSPTLSGTQYF,TGTGCCAGCAGTCCAACACTTTCGGGGACCCAGTACTTC
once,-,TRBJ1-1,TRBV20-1,CSASEGNTEAFF,TGCAGTGCTAGCGAGGGGAACACTGAAGCTTTCTTT
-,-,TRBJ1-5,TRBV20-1,CSASDTINQPQHF,TGCAGTGCTAGTGATACGATCAATCAGCCCCAGCATTTT
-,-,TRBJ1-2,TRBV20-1,CSAKQGLYGYTF,TGCAGTGCTAAGCAGGGATTATATGGCTACACCTTC
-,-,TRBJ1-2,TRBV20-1,CSARDHLQGPNYGYTF,TGCAGTGCTAGAGATCACCTCCAGGGGCCCAACTATGGCTACACCTTC
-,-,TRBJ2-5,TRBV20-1,CSAPQQTQYF,TGCAGTGCTCCCCAACAGACCCAGTACTTC
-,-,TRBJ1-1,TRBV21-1,CASSKLKGVATEAFF,TGTGCCAGCAGCAAATTGAAGGGAGTCGCCACTGAAGCTTTCTTT
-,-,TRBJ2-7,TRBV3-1,CASSQGVVSQHEQYF,TGTGCCAGCAGCCAAGGGGTAGTCAGCCAGCACGAGCAGTACTTC
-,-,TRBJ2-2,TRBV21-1,CASSRVPLNTGELFF,TGTGCCAGCAGCAGAGTCCCTTTGAACACCGGGGAGCTGTTTTTT
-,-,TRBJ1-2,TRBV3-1,CASSHSGTGNYTF,TGTGCCAGCAGCCATTCCGGGACCGGGAACTACACCTTC
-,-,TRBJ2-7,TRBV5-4,CASSSTEHYEQYF,TGTGCCAGCAGCTCGACAGAACACTACGAGCAGTACTTC
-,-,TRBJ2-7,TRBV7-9,CASSLAQWEQYF,TGTGCCAGCAGCTTAGCGCAGTGGGAGCAGTACTTC
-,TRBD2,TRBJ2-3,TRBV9,CASSSYVGGGPDTQYF,TGTGCCAGCAGCTCGTACGTCGGGGGGGGCCCAGATACGCAGTATTTT
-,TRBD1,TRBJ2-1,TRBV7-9,CASSPGQGGHNEQFF,TGTGCCAGCAGCCCAGGACAGGGCGGCCACAATGAGCAGTTCTTC
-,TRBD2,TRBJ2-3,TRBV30,CAWSGTSGADTQYF,TGTGCCTGGTCCGGGACTAGCGGGGCAGATACGCAGTATTTT
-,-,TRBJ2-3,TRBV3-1,CASSQGSGVTGTQYF,TGTGCCAGCAGCCAAGGATCCGGGGTGACGGGTACGCAGTATTTT
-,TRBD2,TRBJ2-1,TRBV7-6,CASSSSSGRAPSSYNEQFF,TGTGCCAGCAGCTCCTCTAGCGGGAGGGCCCCAAGCTCCTACAATGAGCAGTTCTTC
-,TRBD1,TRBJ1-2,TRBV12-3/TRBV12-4,CASSFLGQGANYGYTF,TGTGCCAGCAGTTTCCTCGGACAGGGGGCTAACTATGGCTACACCTTC